This TCR beta chain came from a study of blood T cell repertoires in COVID-19. For the study at large: Researchers got acute and convalescent COVID-19 samples from the United States, Italy and Spain.

In the authors' methods: Amplified reference gene primers provided the basis for estimating nucleated cell counts. This table comes from immunoSEQ multiplex PCR, and its TCRdb copy is limited to in-frame clones, with some not included. That table is the source of V, J and clone size, and D and trimming were worked out from the DNA. Here the sample spans about 170,000 clones, roughly 93% being singletons. V shed 6 bases and J 0 bases; nucleotides not matched to a gene: 10. The CDR3 sequence is 16 residues long. From germline, CDR1 is SNHLY and CDR2 FYNNEI. The V and J genes are TRBV2 and TRBJ1-1, with 7 bases lining up with TRBD1. The clonotype originates from a man aged 18 to 30 with COVID-19, enrolled during active disease. Source material: peripheral blood. The CDR3 here is CASRYPGQIMNTEAFF. CDR3 sequence (DNA): TGTGCCAGCAGGTACCCGGGACAGATAATGAACACTGAAGCTTTCTTT.